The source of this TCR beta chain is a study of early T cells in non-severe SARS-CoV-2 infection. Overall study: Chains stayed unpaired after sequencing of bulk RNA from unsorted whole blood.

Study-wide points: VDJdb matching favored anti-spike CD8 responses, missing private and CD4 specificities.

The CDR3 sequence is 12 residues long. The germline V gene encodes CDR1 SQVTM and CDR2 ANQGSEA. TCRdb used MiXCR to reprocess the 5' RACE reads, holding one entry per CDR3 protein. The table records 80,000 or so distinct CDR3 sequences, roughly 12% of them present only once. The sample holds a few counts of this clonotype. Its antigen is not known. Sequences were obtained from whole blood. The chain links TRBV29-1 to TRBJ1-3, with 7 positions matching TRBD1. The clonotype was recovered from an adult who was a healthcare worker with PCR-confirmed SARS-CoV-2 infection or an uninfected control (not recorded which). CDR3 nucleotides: TGCGCCGTCCGGATACAGGGGAACACCATATATTTT. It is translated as CAVRIQGNTIYF. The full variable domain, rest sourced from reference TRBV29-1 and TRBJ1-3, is SAVISQKPSRDICQRGTSLTIQCQVDSQVTMMFWYRQQPGQSLTLIATANQGSEATYESGFVIDKFPISRPNLTFSTLTVSNMSPEDSSIYLCAVRIQGNTIYFGEGSWLTVV.